A single sample gave rise to the 22 T cell receptor beta chains below, sequenced in a study of pediatric ulcerative colitis. Clones were sequenced by immunoSEQ multiplex PCR, and TCRdb holds only the in-frame ones, with some missing. The table has about 36,000 clones, approximately 87% seen once. The sample taken for sequencing was blood. These receptors were taken from a girl between 5 and 17 years old with moderate ulcerative colitis.

The chain uses TRBV28 and TRBJ2-5, with D perhaps matching TRBD2 (5 bases). From germline, CDR1 is MDHEN and CDR2 SYDVKM. This CDR3 has 17 residues. Trimming cost V 5 bases and J 5 bases, with 24 bases left between them. CDR3 residues: CASSARPLARGKETQYF. The CDR3, as DNA: TGTGCCAGCAGTGCGAGACCCCTAGCACGGGGTAAGGAGACCCAGTACTTC.

This rearrangement joins TRBV18 to TRBJ2-7, with D hard to call. Trimming left V 0 bases short and J 5 bases short, with 17 bases between. This CDR3 is built from 16 residues. From germline, CDR1 is KGHSH and CDR2 LQKENI. CDR3 residues: CASSPPSRGGSHEQYF. CDR3 DNA sequence: TGTGCCAGCTCACCACCCTCTCGCGGTGGATCCCACGAGCAGTACTTC.

The V and J genes are TRBV7-2 and TRBJ2-6; the match to TRBD1 covers 7 bases. This CDR3 is built from 15 residues. Germline V gene lookup returns CDR1 SGHTA and CDR2 FQGNSA. V dropped 5 bases and J dropped 0; count of bases not matched to a gene: 1. This CDR3 is CASSPGGSGANVLTF. CDR3 in DNA: TGTGCCAGCAGCCCAGGGGGCTCTGGGGCCAACGTCCTGACTTTC. Full variable domain (remainder filled in from reference TRBV7-2 and TRBJ2-6): GAGVSQSPSNKVTEKGKDVELRCDPISGHTALYWYRQSLGQGLEFLIYFQGNSAPDKSGLPSDRFSAERTGGSVSTLTIQRTQQEDSAVYLCASSPGGSGANVLTFGAGSRLTVL.

This clone has just a few counts. The CDR3 region is CASSDRPGDEQFF. The CDR3 DNA is TGTGCCAGCAGCGACAGGCCCGGGGATGAGCAGTTCTTC. This chain joins TRBV27 and TRBJ2-1; D perhaps matches TRBD1 (6 bases). The germline V gene encodes CDR1 MNHEY and CDR2 SMNVEV (reference sequence). There are 13 residues in the CDR3. With 6 bases removed from V and 8 bases from J, the gap between germline ends came to 14 bases.

The chain employs TRBV13 and TRBJ1-2, with D hard to call. The germline V gene has CDR1 PRHDT and CDR2 FYEKMQ (reference sequence). This CDR3 spans 14 amino acids. The V end was cut by 1 base, the J end by 5 bases, with 11 bases between. CDR3 DNA sequence: TGTGCCAGCAGCTTAGAAGGTGTGGATTATGGCTACACCTTC. Amino acid sequence: CASSLEGVDYGYTF.

A single count supports this clone. V gene TRBV19 combines with J gene TRBJ2-7, with 9 bases that match TRBD1. There are 14 residues in the CDR3. CDR1 and CDR2 (germline): LNHDA, SQIVND (reference sequence). V lost 3 bases, J lost 5 bases, and 5 bases stayed unmatched. The CDR3 DNA follows: TGTGCCAGTAGTATCCGGGACAGGGTCCACGAGCAGTACTTC. This codes for CASSIRDRVHEQYF.

The chain uses TRBV4-3 and TRBJ2-2; 9 nucleotides agree with TRBD1. This CDR3 contains 21 residues. CDR1 LGHNA and CDR2 YSLEER come from the germline V gene. Unmatched junction bases numbered 18, after V lost 0 bases and J lost 4 bases. The CDR3 nucleotides read TGCGCCAGCAGCCAAGATTTTGCGTGGACAGGGGTTCCTGGAACCACCGGGGAGCTGTTTTTT. Translated: CASSQDFAWTGVPGTTGELFF.

This clone appeared a single time. This chain joins TRBV5-1 and TRBJ1-1, with D unresolved. Trimming cost V 0 bases and J 0 bases, with 12 bases left between them. The CDR3 sequence is 16 residues long. Germline V CDR1 and CDR2: SGHRS, YFSETQ. The CDR3 coding sequence is TGCGCCAGCAGCTTGGGTCCGGGTGTGATGAACACTGAAGCTTTCTTT. It encodes CASSLGPGVMNTEAFF.

The chain couples TRBV19 to TRBJ1-3, with D possibly being TRBD1 (6 bases). The CDR3 loop spans 15 amino acids. Germline V CDR1 and CDR2: LNHDA, SQIVND (reference sequence). V gave up 3 bases and J gave up 2 bases, with 11 bases separating them. In DNA, the CDR3 is TGTGCCAGTAGTATGGCGGGGGCGACTGGAAACACCATATATTTT. Amino acids: CASSMAGATGNTIYF.

This rearrangement joins TRBV25-1 to TRBJ2-5, with D perhaps assigned TRBD1 or TRBD2 (5 bases each). This CDR3 has 13 residues. The germline V gene encodes CDR1 MGHDK and CDR2 SYGVNS. Trimming took off 4 bases at V and 4 bases at J, with 10 bases between the two ends. For the CDR3, the DNA is TGTGCCAGCAGTGTTCCCGGGGCAGAGACCCAGTACTTC. It codes for CASSVPGAETQYF.

The count of this clone is one. The genes are TRBV11-2 and TRBJ2-1; D is unclear. Trimming shortened V by 2 bases and J by 8 bases, and 7 bases separated the two germline ends. The CDR3 consists of 12 residues. Germline V gene sequence: CDR1 SGHAT, CDR2 FQNNGV. For the CDR3, the DNA is TGTGCCAGCAGCTTATTCGTTGATGAGCAGTTCTTC. The encoded protein is CASSLFVDEQFF.

The J gene is TRBJ2-5, the V gene TRBV7-6; 8 nucleotides align to TRBD1. This CDR3 has 14 amino acids. V lost 4 bases and J lost 5; bases outside the gene matches: 6. CDR1 and CDR2 from the germline V gene are SGHVS and FNYEAQ. CDR3 DNA sequence: TGTGCCAGCAGCTCAGGGGGCTATGGGGAGACCCAGTACTTC. This translates into CASSSGGYGETQYF.

This clone was seen just once. The genes are TRBV4-2 and TRBJ2-7; 7 bases line up with TRBD1. There are 17 residues in the CDR3. V shed 1 base, J shed 3 bases, and the junction held 12 bases outside the gene matches. The V gene's germline CDR1 is LGHNA and CDR2 YNFKEQ. The CDR3 DNA follows: TGTGCCAGCAGCCAAGCCAACCTACAGGGGCATGTCTACGAGCAGTACTTC. It yields the protein CASSQANLQGHVYEQYF.

The chain uses TRBV5-1 and TRBJ1-5; D is possibly TRBD1 (5 bases). CDR1 and CDR2 (germline): SGHRS, YFSETQ. This CDR3 contains 15 residues. V lost 1 base to trimming and J lost 4 bases, with 12 bases between them. CDR3 DNA: TGCGCCAGCAGCTTGTCGGGGGTGCCGAATCAGCCCCAGCATTTT. This codes for CASSLSGVPNQPQHF.

The CDR3 protein is CASSVMTGLNEKLFF. As DNA, the CDR3 is TGTGCCAGCAGCGTAATGACAGGCCTAAATGAAAAACTGTTTTTT. The rearrangement joins TRBV9 to TRBJ1-4, with D maybe TRBD1 (6 bases). The V gene's germline CDR1 is SGDLS and CDR2 YYNGEE. Trimming cost V 1 base and J 5 bases, with 12 bases left between them. The CDR3 is 15 residues long. The full variable domain, in which reference TRBV9 and TRBJ1-4 provide the parts outside the CDR3, is DSGVTQTPKHLITATGQRVTLRCSPRSGDLSVYWYQQSLDQGLQFLIQYYNGEERAKGNILERFSAQQFPDLHSELNLSSLELGDSALYFCASSVMTGLNEKLFFGSGTQLSVL.

The chain combines TRBV4-1 with TRBJ2-2, with D hard to call. The CDR3 has 13 residues. Germline CDR1 is MGHRA and CDR2 is YSYEKL. The V gene lost 0 bases and the J gene lost 6 bases, with 5 bases spanning the gap. The CDR3 nucleotides are TGCGCCAGCAGCCAAGAAACCCCCGGGGAGCTGTTTTTT. Its protein product is CASSQETPGELFF.

V is TRBV28 and J is TRBJ2-7; D gene uncertain. Trimming shortened V by 4 bases and J by 2 bases, and 3 bases separated the two germline ends. Germline lookup yields CDR1 MDHEN and CDR2 SYDVKM. The CDR3 length is 11 residues. The CDR3 sequence: CASSSAYEQYF. CDR3 coding DNA: TGTGCCAGCAGTTCGGCCTACGAGCAGTACTTC.

The V and J genes are TRBV10-3 and TRBJ2-2; D might be TRBD1 or TRBD2, each matching 5 bases. Germline V CDR1 and CDR2: ENHRY, SYGVKD. The CDR3 has 15 residues. V was trimmed by 10 bases and J by 3 bases, leaving 18 bases between them. The chain's CDR3 is CASLGSGPDTGELFF. The CDR3 nucleotides are TGTGCCAGCCTCGGTTCGGGGCCCGACACCGGGGAGCTGTTTTTT.

The chain recombines TRBV6-5 with TRBJ2-7; 8 bases align to TRBD1. CDR1 is MNHEY and CDR2 is SVGAGI in the germline V gene. This CDR3 is built from 15 residues. J lost 0 bases, V lost 6 bases, and 7 bases had no gene match. CDR3 region: CASRPGQANSYEQYF. The CDR3 DNA sequence: TGTGCCAGCAGACCGGGACAGGCGAACTCCTACGAGCAGTACTTC.

V and J are TRBV28 and TRBJ1-1, with D hard to call. The CDR3 is 12 residues long. Per germline, CDR1 MDHEN and CDR2 SYDVKM. Trimming cost V 5 bases and J 2 bases, with 6 bases left between them. CDR3 sequence: CASSPQNTEAFF. As DNA, the CDR3 is TGTGCCAGCAGTCCCCAAAACACTGAAGCTTTCTTT.

Only a few counts were recorded for this clone. V and J are TRBV28 and TRBJ1-5; TRBD1 matches 7 bases. Germline CDR1 reads MDHEN; CDR2 reads SYDVKM. V was pared by 8 bases and J by 2 bases, with 0 bases of the junction left unmatched. The CDR3 covers 12 residues. The CDR3 DNA follows: TGTGCCAGCGACAGGGGCAATCAGCCCCAGCATTTT. Translating gives CASDRGNQPQHF.

As regards this clone: This is likely an artifact of a read error, given a far larger clone one base away. The chain employs TRBV29-1 and TRBJ1-2, with D maybe TRBD1 (5 bases). The CDR3 runs to 13 residues. Germline CDR1 reads SQVTM; CDR2 reads ANQGSEA. The CDR3 loop reads CPYGGGEDYGYTF. DNA for the CDR3: TGCCCCTACGGCGGGGGGGAGGACTATGGCTACACCTTC.